The 8 T cell receptor beta chains below come from one sample, sequenced in a study of cytomegalovirus exposure and HLA in healthy donors. The PCR made use of 60 Vbeta and 13 Jbeta primers. Measured with immunoSEQ multiplex PCR; TCRdb has only the in-frame clones, and not every one. The data show about 200,000 clones, 80% to 85% seen once. Sequenced material: PBMCs. The source of these receptors is a boy under 10 years old in good health and CMV-seronegative.

The chain combines TRBV5-4 with TRBJ2-7, with TRBD2 identical over 7 bases. The V segment lost 4 bases and the J segment 4 bases; nucleotides outside the gene matches: 8. The germline V gene has CDR1 SGHNT and CDR2 YYREEE (reference sequence). The CDR3 runs 14 residues. This CDR3 reads CASSPSGPSYEQYF. CDR3 coding DNA: TGTGCCAGCAGCCCTAGCGGACCATCTTACGAGCAGTACTTC. Full variable domain (outside the CDR3, taken from reference TRBV5-4 and TRBJ2-7): ETGVTQSPTHLIKTRGQQVTLRCSSQSGHNTVSWYQQALGQGPQFIFQYYREEENGRGNFPPRFSGLQFPNYSSELNVNALELDDSALYLCASSPSGPSYEQYFGPGTRLTVT.

The gene calls are TRBV6-4 and TRBJ1-4, with D tentatively TRBD1 (6 bases). V was shortened by 11 bases and J by 0 bases, with 16 bases between the two germline ends. The CDR3 extends over 15 amino acids. Germline V gene lookup returns CDR1 MRHNA and CDR2 SNTAGT. This CDR3 is CARLWGHATNEKLFF. The CDR3 DNA reads TGTGCCCGTTTATGGGGACACGCAACTAATGAAAAACTGTTTTTT.

Only a few counts were recorded for this clone. The chain employs TRBV25-1 and TRBJ1-1; D gene uncertain. CDR1 is MGHDK and CDR2 is SYGVNS in the germline V gene. The CDR3 is 13 amino acids. Deletions cut 4 bases from V and 1 base from J, with 7 bases between. DNA for the CDR3: TGTGCCAGCAGTGCGACGGGGAACACTGAAGCTTTCTTT. Protein sequence: CASSATGNTEAFF.

This chain connects TRBV28 to TRBJ1-2, with 7 bases matching TRBD1. The CDR3 has 15 residues. Germline trimming cut 4 bases from V and 5 bases from J; bases unmatched to any gene: 10. Per germline, CDR1 MDHEN and CDR2 SYDVKM. In DNA form, the CDR3 reads TGTGCCAGCAGTTCCACTCGACAGGGACCTTATGGCTACACCTTC. Protein sequence: CASSSTRQGPYGYTF.

The chain is built from TRBV6-1 and TRBJ2-5; 10 bases fit TRBD2. With V trimmed by 6 bases and J by 5 bases, 3 bases remained unmatched. Germline CDR1 is MNHNS and CDR2 is SASEGT. The length of the CDR3 is 13 residues. The CDR3 here is CASSVTSGETQYF. For the CDR3, the DNA is TGTGCCAGCAGCGTGACTAGCGGGGAGACCCAGTACTTC.

The CDR3 protein is CASSSGLVGRDTQYF. CDR3 sequence (DNA): TGTGCCAGCAGCTCAGGACTAGTTGGTCGGGATACGCAGTATTTT. This chain connects TRBV7-9 to TRBJ2-3; 7 positions match TRBD2. Germline CDR1 is SEHNR and CDR2 is FQNEAQ (reference sequence). J lost 6 bases, V lost 4 bases, and 10 bases had no gene match. The CDR3 spans 15 residues. The whole variable domain, remainder taken from reference TRBV7-9 and TRBJ2-3, is DTGVSQNPRHKITKRGQNVTFRCDPISEHNRLYWYRQTLGQGPEFLTYFQNEAQLEKSRLLSDRFSAERPKGSFSTLEIQRTEQGDSAMYLCASSSGLVGRDTQYFGPGTRLTVL.

The V gene is TRBV5-1, the J gene TRBJ2-1; tentatively, D is TRBD1 (5 bases). The CDR3 extends over 12 amino acids. CDR1 SGHRS and CDR2 YFSETQ come from the germline V gene. V shed 7 bases and J shed 10 bases, with 15 bases lying between them. The CDR3 here is CASGSRAPEQFF. The CDR3 coding sequence is TGCGCCAGCGGCTCCAGGGCTCCGGAGCAGTTCTTC.

This sequence joins TRBV5-1 and TRBJ2-7; D unclear. V was clipped by 0 bases and J by 3 bases, with 10 bases between them. The CDR3 is 14 residues long. CDR1 SGHRS and CDR2 YFSETQ come from the germline V gene. DNA for the CDR3: TGCGCCAGCAGCTTGGGAGATCATGGCTACGAGCAGTACTTC. Amino acid sequence: CASSLGDHGYEQYF.